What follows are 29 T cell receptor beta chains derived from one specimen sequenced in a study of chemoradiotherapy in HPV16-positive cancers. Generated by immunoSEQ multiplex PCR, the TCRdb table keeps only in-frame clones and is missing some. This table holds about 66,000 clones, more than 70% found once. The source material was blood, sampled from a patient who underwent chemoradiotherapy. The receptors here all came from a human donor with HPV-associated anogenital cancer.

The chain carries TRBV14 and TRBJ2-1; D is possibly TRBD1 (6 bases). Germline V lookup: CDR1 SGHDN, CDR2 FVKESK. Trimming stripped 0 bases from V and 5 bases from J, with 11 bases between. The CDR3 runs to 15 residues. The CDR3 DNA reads TGTGCCAGCAGCCAAGATGTTCACAGGGACAATGAGCAGTTCTTC. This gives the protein CASSQDVHRDNEQFF.

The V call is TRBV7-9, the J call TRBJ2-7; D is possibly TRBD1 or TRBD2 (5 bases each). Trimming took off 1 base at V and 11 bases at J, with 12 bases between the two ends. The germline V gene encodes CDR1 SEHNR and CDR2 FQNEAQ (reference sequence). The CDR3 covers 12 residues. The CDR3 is CASSLVGSREYF. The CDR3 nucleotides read TGTGCCAGCAGCTTAGTAGGGAGCAGGGAGTACTTC.

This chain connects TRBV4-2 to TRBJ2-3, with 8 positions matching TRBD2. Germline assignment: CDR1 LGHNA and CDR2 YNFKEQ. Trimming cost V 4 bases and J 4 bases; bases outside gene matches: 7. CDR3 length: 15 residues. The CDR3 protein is CASSPLAGSSDTQYF. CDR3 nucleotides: TGTGCCAGCAGCCCGTTAGCGGGGTCCTCAGATACGCAGTATTTT.

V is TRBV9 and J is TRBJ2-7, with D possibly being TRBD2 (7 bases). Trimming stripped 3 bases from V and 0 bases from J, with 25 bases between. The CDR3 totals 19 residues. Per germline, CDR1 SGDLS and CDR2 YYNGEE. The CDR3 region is CASSAARGWLADSSYEQYF. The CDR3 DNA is TGTGCCAGCAGCGCCGCCCGAGGATGGCTAGCGGACAGCTCCTACGAGCAGTACTTC. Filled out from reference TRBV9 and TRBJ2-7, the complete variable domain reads DSGVTQTPKHLITATGQRVTLRCSPRSGDLSVYWYQQSLDQGLQFLIQYYNGEERAKGNILERFSAQQFPDLHSELNLSSLELGDSALYFCASSAARGWLADSSYEQYFGPGTRLTVT.

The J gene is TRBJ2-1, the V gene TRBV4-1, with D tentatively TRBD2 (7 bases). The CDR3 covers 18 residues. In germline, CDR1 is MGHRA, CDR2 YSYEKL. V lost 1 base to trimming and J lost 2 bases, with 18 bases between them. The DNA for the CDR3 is TGCGCCAGCAGCCAAGGGTGGAGGGGGGGCAACCCCTACAATGAGCAGTTCTTC. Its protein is CASSQGWRGGNPYNEQFF.

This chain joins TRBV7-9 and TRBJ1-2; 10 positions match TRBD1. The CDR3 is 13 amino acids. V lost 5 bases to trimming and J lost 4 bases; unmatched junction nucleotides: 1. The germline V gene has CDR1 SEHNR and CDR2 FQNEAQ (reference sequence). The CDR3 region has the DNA TGTGCCAGCAGCAGGACAGGGGGCTATGGCTACACCTTC. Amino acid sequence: CASSRTGGYGYTF.

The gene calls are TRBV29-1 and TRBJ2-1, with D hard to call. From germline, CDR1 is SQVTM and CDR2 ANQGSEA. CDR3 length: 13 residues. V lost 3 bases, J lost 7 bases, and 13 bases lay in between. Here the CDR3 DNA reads TGCAGCGTTGACCCCCTGCCGGGTAATGAGCAGTTCTTC. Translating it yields CSVDPLPGNEQFF.

CDR3 loop: CASSTLAVGTDTQYF. CDR3 nucleotides: TGTGCCAGTAGTACACTAGCGGTGGGGACAGATACGCAGTATTTT. V usage is TRBV19 and J usage is TRBJ2-3; TRBD2 aligns across 8 bases. This CDR3 is built from 15 residues. Losses at the gene ends were 4 bases for V and 3 bases for J; bases not matched to a gene: 6. Per the germline V gene, CDR1 is LNHDA and CDR2 is SQIVND (reference sequence).

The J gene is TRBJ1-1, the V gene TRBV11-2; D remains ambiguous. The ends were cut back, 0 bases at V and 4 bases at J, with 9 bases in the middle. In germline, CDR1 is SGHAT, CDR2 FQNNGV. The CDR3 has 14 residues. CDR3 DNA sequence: TGTGCCAGCAGCTTAGATCCGGGGAGCACTGAAGCTTTCTTT. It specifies CASSLDPGSTEAFF.

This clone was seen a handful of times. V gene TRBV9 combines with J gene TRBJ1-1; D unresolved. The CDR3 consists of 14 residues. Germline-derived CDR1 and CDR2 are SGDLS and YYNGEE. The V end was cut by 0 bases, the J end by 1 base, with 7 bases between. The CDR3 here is CASSVEYKNTEAFF. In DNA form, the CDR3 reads TGTGCCAGCAGCGTAGAGTATAAGAACACTGAAGCTTTCTTT.

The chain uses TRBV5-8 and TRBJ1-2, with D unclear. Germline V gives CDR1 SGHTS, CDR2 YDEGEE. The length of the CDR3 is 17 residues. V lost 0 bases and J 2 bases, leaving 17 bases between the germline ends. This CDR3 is CASSLGAGGMGNYGYTF. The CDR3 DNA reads TGTGCCAGCAGCTTGGGCGCCGGAGGGATGGGAAACTATGGCTACACCTTC. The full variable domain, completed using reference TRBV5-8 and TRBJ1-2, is EAGVTQSPTHLIKTRGQQATLRCSPISGHTSVYWYQQALGLGLQFLLWYDEGEERNRGNFPPRFSGRQFPNYSSELNVNALELEDSALYLCASSLGAGGMGNYGYTFGSGTRLTVV.

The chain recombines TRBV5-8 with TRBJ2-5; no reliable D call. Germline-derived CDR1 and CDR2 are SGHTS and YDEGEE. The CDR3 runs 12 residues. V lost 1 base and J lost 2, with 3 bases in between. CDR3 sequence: CASSLYQETQYF. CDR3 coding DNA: TGTGCCAGCAGCTTGTATCAAGAGACCCAGTACTTC.

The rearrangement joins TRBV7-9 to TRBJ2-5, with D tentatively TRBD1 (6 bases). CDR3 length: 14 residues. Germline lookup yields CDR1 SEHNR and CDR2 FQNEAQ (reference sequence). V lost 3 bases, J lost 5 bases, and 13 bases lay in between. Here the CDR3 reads CASSFSNRVETQYF. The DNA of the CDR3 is TGTGCCAGCAGCTTCTCCAACAGGGTGGAGACCCAGTACTTC. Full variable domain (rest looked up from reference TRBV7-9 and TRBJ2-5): DTGVSQNPRHKITKRGQNVTFRCDPISEHNRLYWYRQTLGQGPEFLTYFQNEAQLEKSRLLSDRFSAERPKGSFSTLEIQRTEQGDSAMYLCASSFSNRVETQYFGPGTRLLVL.

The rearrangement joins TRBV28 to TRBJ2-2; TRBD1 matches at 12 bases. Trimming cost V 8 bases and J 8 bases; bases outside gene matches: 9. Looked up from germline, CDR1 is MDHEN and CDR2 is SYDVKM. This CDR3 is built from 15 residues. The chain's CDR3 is CASYTRDRGLGELFF. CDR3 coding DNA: TGTGCCAGCTACACCCGGGACAGGGGGCTGGGGGAGCTGTTTTTT. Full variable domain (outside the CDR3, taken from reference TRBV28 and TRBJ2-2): DVKVTQSSRYLVKRTGEKVFLECVQDMDHENMFWYRQDPGLGLRLIYFSYDVKMKEKGDIPEGYSVSREKKERFSLILESASTNQTSMYLCASYTRDRGLGELFFGEGSRLTVL.

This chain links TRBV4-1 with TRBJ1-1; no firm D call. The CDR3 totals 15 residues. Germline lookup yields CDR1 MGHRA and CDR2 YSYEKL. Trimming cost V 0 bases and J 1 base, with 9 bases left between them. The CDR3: CASSQDHNGNTEAFF. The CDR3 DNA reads TGCGCCAGCAGCCAAGATCATAACGGGAACACTGAAGCTTTCTTT.

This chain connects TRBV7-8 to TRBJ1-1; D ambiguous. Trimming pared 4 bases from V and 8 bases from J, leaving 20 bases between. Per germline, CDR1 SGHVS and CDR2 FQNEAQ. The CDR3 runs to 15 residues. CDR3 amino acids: CASSSDTGALREAFF. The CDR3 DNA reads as TGTGCCAGCAGCTCGGATACGGGAGCTTTGAGAGAAGCTTTCTTT.

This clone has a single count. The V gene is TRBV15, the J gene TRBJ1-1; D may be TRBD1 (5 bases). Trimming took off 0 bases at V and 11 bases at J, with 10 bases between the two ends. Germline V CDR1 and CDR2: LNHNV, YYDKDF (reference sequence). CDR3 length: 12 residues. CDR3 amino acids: CATSRDQGGAFF. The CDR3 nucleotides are TGTGCCACCAGCAGAGATCAGGGTGGGGCTTTCTTT.

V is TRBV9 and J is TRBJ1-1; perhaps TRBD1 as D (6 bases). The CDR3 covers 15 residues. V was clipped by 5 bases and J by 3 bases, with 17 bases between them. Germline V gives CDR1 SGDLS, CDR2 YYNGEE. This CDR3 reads CASSVQGDLDTEAFF. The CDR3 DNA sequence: TGTGCCAGCAGTGTACAGGGAGATTTGGACACTGAAGCTTTCTTT.

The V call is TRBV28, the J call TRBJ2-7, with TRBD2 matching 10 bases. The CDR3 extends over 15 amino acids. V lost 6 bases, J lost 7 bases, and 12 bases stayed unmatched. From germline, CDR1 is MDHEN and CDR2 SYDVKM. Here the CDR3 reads CASRTPLAGVGEQYF. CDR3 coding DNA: TGTGCCAGCAGGACCCCCCTAGCGGGAGTAGGAGAGCAGTACTTC.

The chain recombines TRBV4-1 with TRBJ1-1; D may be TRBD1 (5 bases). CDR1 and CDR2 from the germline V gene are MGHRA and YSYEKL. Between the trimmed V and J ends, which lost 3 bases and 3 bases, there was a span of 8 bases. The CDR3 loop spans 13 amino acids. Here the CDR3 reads CASSQTADTEAFF. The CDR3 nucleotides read TGCGCCAGCAGCCAGACAGCCGACACTGAAGCTTTCTTT.

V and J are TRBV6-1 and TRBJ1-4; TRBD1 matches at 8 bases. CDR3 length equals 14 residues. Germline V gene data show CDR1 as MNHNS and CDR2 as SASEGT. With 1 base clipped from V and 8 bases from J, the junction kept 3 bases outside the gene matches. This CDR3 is CASSEGTGWEKLFF. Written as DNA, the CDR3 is TGTGCCAGCAGTGAAGGGACAGGGTGGGAAAAACTGTTTTTT.

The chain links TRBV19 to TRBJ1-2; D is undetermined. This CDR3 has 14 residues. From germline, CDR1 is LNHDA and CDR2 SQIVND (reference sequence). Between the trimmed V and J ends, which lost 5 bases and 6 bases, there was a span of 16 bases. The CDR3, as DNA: TGTGCCAGTAGTCAACCGGGGAGAGGGAATGGCTACACCTTC. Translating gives CASSQPGRGNGYTF.

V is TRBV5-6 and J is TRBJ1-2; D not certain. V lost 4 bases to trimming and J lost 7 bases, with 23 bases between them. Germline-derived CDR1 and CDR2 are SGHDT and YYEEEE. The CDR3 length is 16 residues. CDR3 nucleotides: TGTGCCAGCAGCGGCACCCGGGCCCTACAACGAGGTGGCTACACCTTC. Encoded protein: CASSGTRALQRGGYTF.

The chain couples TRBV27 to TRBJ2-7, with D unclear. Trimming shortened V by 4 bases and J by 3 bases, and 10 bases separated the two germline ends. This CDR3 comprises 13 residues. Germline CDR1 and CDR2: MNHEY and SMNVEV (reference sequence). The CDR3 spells CASSYYPFYEQYF. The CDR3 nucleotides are TGTGCCAGCAGTTATTATCCCTTCTACGAGCAGTACTTC.

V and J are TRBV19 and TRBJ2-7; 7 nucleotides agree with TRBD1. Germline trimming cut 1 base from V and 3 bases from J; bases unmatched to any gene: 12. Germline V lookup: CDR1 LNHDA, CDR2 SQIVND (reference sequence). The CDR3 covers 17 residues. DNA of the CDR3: TGTGCCAGTAGTATAGGACAGGGTCGTGCCATCTTCTACGAGCAGTACTTC. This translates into CASSIGQGRAIFYEQYF.

The CDR3 DNA sequence: TGTGCCAGCAGCACCGGGACAGGGAGTACAGATACGCAGTATTTT. Translating gives CASSTGTGSTDTQYF. The chain links TRBV6-4 to TRBJ2-3, with 9 bases fitting TRBD1. The length of the CDR3 is 15 residues. In germline, CDR1 is MRHNA, CDR2 SNTAGT. J was trimmed by 3 bases and V by 6 bases; bases with no gene match: 7.

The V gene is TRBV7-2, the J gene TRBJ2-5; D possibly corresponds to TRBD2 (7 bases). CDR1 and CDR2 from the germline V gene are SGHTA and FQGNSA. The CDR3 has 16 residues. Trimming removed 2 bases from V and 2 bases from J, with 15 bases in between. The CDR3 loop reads CASSLQGGGVQETQYF. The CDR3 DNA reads TGTGCCAGCAGCTTACAGGGAGGGGGGGTACAAGAGACCCAGTACTTC.

The CDR3 coding sequence is TGTGCCAGCAGTCAGGGTGGGGGCTATGGCTACACCTTC. It encodes CASSQGGGYGYTF. J is TRBJ1-2 and V is TRBV27, with D maybe TRBD1 (5 bases). This CDR3 region has 13 residues. Germline CDR1 and CDR2: MNHEY and SMNVEV (reference sequence). V was shortened by 5 bases and J by 4 bases, with 11 bases between the two germline ends.

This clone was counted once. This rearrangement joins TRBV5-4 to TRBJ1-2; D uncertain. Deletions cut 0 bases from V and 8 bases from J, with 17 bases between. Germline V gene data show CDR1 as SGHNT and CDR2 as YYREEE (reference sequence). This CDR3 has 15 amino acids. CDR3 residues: CASSLAAATTWGYTF. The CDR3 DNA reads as TGTGCCAGCAGCTTGGCAGCAGCGACGACCTGGGGCTACACCTTC. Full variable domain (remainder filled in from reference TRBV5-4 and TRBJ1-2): ETGVTQSPTHLIKTRGQQVTLRCSSQSGHNTVSWYQQALGQGPQFIFQYYREEENGRGNFPPRFSGLQFPNYSSELNVNALELDDSALYLCASSLAAATTWGYTFGSGTRLTVV.